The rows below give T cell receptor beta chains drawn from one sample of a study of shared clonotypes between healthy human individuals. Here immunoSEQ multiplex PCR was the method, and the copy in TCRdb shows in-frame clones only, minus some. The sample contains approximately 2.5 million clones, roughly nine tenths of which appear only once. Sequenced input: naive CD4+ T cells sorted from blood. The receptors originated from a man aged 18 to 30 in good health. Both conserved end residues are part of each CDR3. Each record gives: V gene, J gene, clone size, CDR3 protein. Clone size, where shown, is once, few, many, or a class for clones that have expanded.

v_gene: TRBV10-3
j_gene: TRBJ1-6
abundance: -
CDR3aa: CAISDRLSSYNSPLHF

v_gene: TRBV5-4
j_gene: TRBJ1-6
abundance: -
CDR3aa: CASSLEGPGYNSPLHF

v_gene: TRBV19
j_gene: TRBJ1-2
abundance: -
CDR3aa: CASSIRIPNYGYTF

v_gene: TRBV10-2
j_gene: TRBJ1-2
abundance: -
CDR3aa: CASTGRGRYF

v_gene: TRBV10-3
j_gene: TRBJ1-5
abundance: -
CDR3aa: CAISDPLSPQHF

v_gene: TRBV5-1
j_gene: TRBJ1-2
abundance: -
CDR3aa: CASSSTIKTGAYGYTF

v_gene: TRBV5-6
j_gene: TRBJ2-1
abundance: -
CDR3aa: CASSPLRGGADNEQFF

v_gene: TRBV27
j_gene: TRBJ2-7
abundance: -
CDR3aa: CASSRLAGDYEQYF

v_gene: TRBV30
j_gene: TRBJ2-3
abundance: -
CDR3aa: CAWNAGARIEDTQYF

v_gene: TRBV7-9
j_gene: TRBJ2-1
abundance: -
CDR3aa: CASSPRGQFGEQFF

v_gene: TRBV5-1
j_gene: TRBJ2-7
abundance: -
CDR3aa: CASSRGQRGGTGGYEQYF

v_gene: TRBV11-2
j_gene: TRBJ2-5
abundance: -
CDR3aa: CASSSGPRQGTQYF

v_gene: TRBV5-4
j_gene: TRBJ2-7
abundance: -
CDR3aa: CASSTTGMGPVVQYF

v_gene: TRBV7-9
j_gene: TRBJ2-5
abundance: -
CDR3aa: CASSLEGAREETQYF

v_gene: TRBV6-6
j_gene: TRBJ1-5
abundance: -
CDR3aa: CASSSRGRDQPQHF

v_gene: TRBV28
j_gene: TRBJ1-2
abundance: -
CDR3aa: CASSGTGTNYGYTF

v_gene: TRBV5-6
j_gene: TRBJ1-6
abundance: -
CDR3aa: CASSLFKENSPLHF

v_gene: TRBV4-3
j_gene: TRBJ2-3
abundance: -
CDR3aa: CASSQDPVLVTDTQYF

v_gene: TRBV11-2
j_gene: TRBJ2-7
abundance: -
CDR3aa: CASSFRPPGTSGSYEQYF

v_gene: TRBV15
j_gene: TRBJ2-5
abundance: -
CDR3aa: CATSRRIGLGQETQYF

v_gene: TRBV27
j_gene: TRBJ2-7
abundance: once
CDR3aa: CASSLSFRGLGEQYF

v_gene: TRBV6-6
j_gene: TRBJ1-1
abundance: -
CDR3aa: CASTRGGRTFF

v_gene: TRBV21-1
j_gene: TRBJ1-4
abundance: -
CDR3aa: CASSTQGRGNEKLFF

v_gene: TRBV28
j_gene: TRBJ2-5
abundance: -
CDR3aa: CASSSSAGRETQYF

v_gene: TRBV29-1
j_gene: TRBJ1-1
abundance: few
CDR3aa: CSVGPGNTEAFF

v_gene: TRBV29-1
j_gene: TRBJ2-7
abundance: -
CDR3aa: CSVETGGPYEQYF

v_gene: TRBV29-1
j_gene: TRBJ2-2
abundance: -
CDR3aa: CSVDLGTNTGELFF

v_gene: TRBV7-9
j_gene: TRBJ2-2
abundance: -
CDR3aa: CASSTGQVGTGELFF

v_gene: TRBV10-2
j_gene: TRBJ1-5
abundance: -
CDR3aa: CASSVGTNQPQHF

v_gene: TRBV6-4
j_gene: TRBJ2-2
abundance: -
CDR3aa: CASSVQPNTGELFF

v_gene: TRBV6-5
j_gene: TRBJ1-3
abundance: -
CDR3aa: CASQGAEHTIYF

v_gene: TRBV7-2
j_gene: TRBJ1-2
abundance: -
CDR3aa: CASSLYDRKDGYTF

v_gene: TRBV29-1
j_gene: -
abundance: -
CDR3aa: CSVEGQGVYEQYF

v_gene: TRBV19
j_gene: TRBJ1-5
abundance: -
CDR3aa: CASRENSNQPQHF

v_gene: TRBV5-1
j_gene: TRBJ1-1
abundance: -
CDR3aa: CASSQSLVSNTEAFF

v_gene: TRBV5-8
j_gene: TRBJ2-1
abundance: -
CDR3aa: CASRAPSGGYQFF

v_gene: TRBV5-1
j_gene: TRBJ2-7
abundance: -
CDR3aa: CASALGEVYEQYF